Following are 20 T cell receptor beta chains from one sample sequenced in a study of blood T cells in healthy people across ages. Sample-barcoded 5' priming and a J-beta primer mix drove a second PCR of about 6 to 11 cycles. TCRdb reprocessed the 5' RACE reads via MiXCR and lists one record per CDR3 protein. The table records fewer than 750,000 distinct CDR3 sequences, under 55% of them present only once. Material: blood. The receptors shown here come from a man of 80 years or more in good health.

A remark on this clonotype: The germline gene is not matched at one end of the junction; a read error may be the cause. V gene TRBV10-3 combines with J gene TRBJ2-7; TRBD1 agrees at 7 bases. Germline V CDR1 and CDR2: ENHRY, SYGVKD. The CDR3 extends over 15 amino acids. Here the CDR3 reads CAVSDSGTVTYEQYF. The CDR3 DNA reads TGTGCCGTCAGTGACTCCGGGACAGTGACCTACGAGCAGTACTTC.

V is TRBV20-1 and J is TRBJ2-1; 8 positions agree with TRBD2. In germline, CDR1 is DFQATT, CDR2 SNEGSKA (reference sequence). The CDR3 runs 14 residues. Trimming cost V 3 bases and J 4 bases; bases outside gene matches: 5. This CDR3 reads CSASKRGKYNEQFF. The CDR3 region has the DNA TGCAGTGCTAGCAAGCGGGGGAAGTACAATGAGCAGTTCTTC.

The rearrangement uses TRBV5-1 and TRBJ2-7; the D gene is possibly TRBD1 (6 bases). From germline, CDR1 is SGHRS and CDR2 YFSETQ. CDR3 length equals 14 residues. V lost 4 bases to trimming and J lost 3 bases, with 14 bases between them. CDR3 sequence reads: CASSVTGTGYEQYF. The CDR3 nucleotides are TGCGCCAGCAGCGTTACAGGGACCGGCTACGAGCAGTACTTC.

The V gene is TRBV7-9, the J gene TRBJ1-4, with D tentatively TRBD1 (5 bases). The CDR3 sequence is 19 residues long. V was pared by 5 bases and J by 6 bases, with 28 bases between. CDR1 SEHNR and CDR2 FQNEAQ come from the germline V gene (reference sequence). The CDR3 DNA is TGTGCCAGCAGCCCAGCATCCAGGGACGGGGCGGTCTTAGATGAAAAACTGTTTTTT. Residues: CASSPASRDGAVLDEKLFF. The complete variable domain, with remaining parts taken from reference TRBV7-9 and TRBJ1-4, reads DTGVSQNPRHKITKRGQNVTFRCDPISEHNRLYWYRQTLGQGPEFLTYFQNEAQLEKSRLLSDRFSAERPKGSFSTLEIQRTEQGDSAMYLCASSPASRDGAVLDEKLFFGSGTQLSVL.

The J gene is TRBJ2-3, the V gene TRBV11-1; 7 positions match TRBD2. The CDR3 contains 17 residues. V gave up 5 bases and J gave up 3 bases; unmatched junction bases: 14. Germline CDR1 reads SGHAT; CDR2 reads FQDESV (reference sequence). CDR3 in amino acids: CASSQGLVGSGTDTQYF. CDR3 sequence (DNA): TGTGCCAGCAGCCAAGGACTAGTGGGGTCGGGGACAGATACGCAGTATTTT.

The V gene is TRBV20-1, the J gene TRBJ1-2; D possibly corresponds to TRBD1 (5 bases). Deletions cut 5 bases from V and 8 bases from J, with 15 bases between. This CDR3 comprises 12 residues. Looked up from germline, CDR1 is DFQATT and CDR2 is SNEGSKA (reference sequence). CDR3 residues: CSAPQGIRGYTF. As DNA, the CDR3 is TGCAGTGCTCCCCAGGGAATTCGGGGCTACACCTTC.

This clonotype was counted a few times. The rearrangement joins TRBV7-2 to TRBJ2-1; D gene unclear. V was pared by 3 bases and J by 4 bases, with 7 bases between. The germline gives CDR1 SGHTA, CDR2 FQGNSA. The CDR3 loop spans 13 amino acids. In DNA, the CDR3 is TGTGCCAGCAGCTTTGCTAGGTACAATGAGCAGTTCTTC. It is translated as CASSFARYNEQFF.

This chain joins TRBV6-6 and TRBJ2-6; D is uncertain. In germline, CDR1 is MNHNY, CDR2 SVGAGI (reference sequence). The CDR3 has 16 amino acids. V lost 4 bases to trimming and J lost 4 bases, with 14 bases between them. For the CDR3, the DNA is TGTGCCAGCAGTTCGGAAAGGGCGGCAGGGGCCAACGTCCTGACTTTC. Its translation: CASSSERAAGANVLTF.

The count of this clonotype is one. This sequence joins TRBV12-3 or TRBV12-4 and TRBJ2-7, with 13 bases lining up with TRBD2. CDR3 length: 17 amino acids. V lost 5 bases, J lost 1 base, and 8 bases stayed unmatched. The CDR3 sequence is CASSRGLAGVLSYEQYF. The CDR3 bases are TGTGCCAGCAGTCGAGGACTAGCGGGAGTGTTGTCCTACGAGCAGTACTTC.

The chain uses TRBV2 and TRBJ2-7; D is possibly TRBD2 (5 bases). This CDR3 is built from 14 residues. V was pared by 6 bases and J by 0 bases, with 12 bases between. The germline CDR1 and CDR2 sequences are SNHLY and FYNNEI. DNA for the CDR3: TGTGCCAGCAGGCCTAGCTTGAGCTCCTACGAGCAGTACTTC. Amino acids: CASRPSLSSYEQYF.

This chain joins TRBV6-2 or TRBV6-3 and TRBJ1-2; D gene ambiguous. The CDR3 consists of 13 residues. CDR1 and CDR2 from the germline V gene are MNHEY and SVGEGT. V was cut by 2 bases and J by 4 bases, with 8 bases left in between. The CDR3 sequence is CASSYVPVYGYTF. The CDR3 coding sequence is TGTGCCAGCAGTTACGTTCCTGTCTATGGCTACACCTTC.

This clonotype was seen more than once but under ten times. The rearrangement uses TRBV12-5 and TRBJ2-7, with D perhaps TRBD1 (6 bases). The V gene lost 7 bases and the J gene lost 3 bases, with 16 bases spanning the gap. Germline CDR1 and CDR2: LGHNT and FRNRAP. The CDR3 is 14 amino acids. The CDR3 nucleotides read TGTGCTAGTGTTCTACAGGGTAGTAGCTACGAGCAGTACTTC. This gives the protein CASVLQGSSYEQYF. The entire variable domain, with the rest obtained from reference TRBV12-5 and TRBJ2-7, is as follows: DARVTQTPRHKVTEMGQEVTMRCQPILGHNTVFWYRQTMMQGLELLAYFRNRAPLDDSGMPKDRFSAEMPDATLATLKIQPSEPRDSAVYFCASVLQGSSYEQYFGPGTRLTVT.

This clonotype was seen many times. The chain employs TRBV20-1 and TRBJ1-2; D gene ambiguous. CDR1 is DFQATT and CDR2 is SNEGSKA in the germline V gene (reference sequence). V lost 3 bases, J lost 4 bases, and 12 bases lay in between. CDR3 length equals 13 residues. The CDR3 nucleotides read TGCAGTGCTAGGGATGGGCCGGTCTATGGCTACACCTTC. This encodes CSARDGPVYGYTF.

This chain connects TRBV30 to TRBJ1-1, with D perhaps TRBD1 (5 bases). Germline CDR1 is GTSNPN and CDR2 is SVGIG (reference sequence). This CDR3 has 13 residues. V was trimmed by 0 bases and J by 4 bases, leaving 9 bases between them. The CDR3 protein is CAWSVLGGTEAFF. The DNA of the CDR3 is TGTGCCTGGAGTGTACTGGGGGGCACTGAAGCTTTCTTT.

V is TRBV7-9 and J is TRBJ2-1, with TRBD1 as a possible D gene (5 bases). CDR1 is SEHNR, CDR2 FQNEAQ, per germline (reference sequence). CDR3 size: 17 residues. The V gene lost 1 base and the J gene lost 1 base, with 14 bases spanning the gap. CDR3 nucleotides: TGTGCCAGCAGCTTAGGGTTTCAGGGAAGGTCCTACAATGAGCAGTTCTTC. Its translation is CASSLGFQGRSYNEQFF.

This clonotype was seen more than once but under ten times. The V call is TRBV28, the J call TRBJ2-1; TRBD2 matches 11 bases. The V gene end was trimmed by 5 bases and the J gene end by 7 bases; junction bases not matched to a gene: 7. The CDR3 totals 15 residues. Per germline, CDR1 MDHEN and CDR2 SYDVKM. The CDR3 DNA reads TGTGCCAGCAGTACTAGCGGGAGATCAGGGAATGAGCAGTTCTTC. It codes for CASSTSGRSGNEQFF.

The rearrangement uses TRBV20-1 and TRBJ2-1; D remains ambiguous. Trimming removed 4 bases at V and 8 bases at J, with 9 bases between. In germline, CDR1 is DFQATT, CDR2 SNEGSKA (reference sequence). The CDR3 runs 11 residues. The CDR3 here is CSATQMHEQFF. In DNA, the CDR3 is TGCAGTGCTACCCAGATGCATGAGCAGTTCTTC.

This clonotype has at least ten counts. The rearrangement links TRBV6-5 to TRBJ1-5; 7 bases align to TRBD1. The CDR3 covers 14 residues. Germline trimming cut 4 bases from V and 7 bases from J; bases unmatched to any gene: 7. From germline, CDR1 is MNHEY and CDR2 SVGAGI. CDR3 DNA sequence: TGTGCCAGCAGTTCCGACAGGGACGTCCAGCCCCAGCATTTT. This gives the protein CASSSDRDVQPQHF.

This clonotype has just a few counts. The chain joins TRBV29-1 to TRBJ2-1; D is possibly TRBD2 (5 bases). V lost 6 bases to trimming and J lost 7 bases, with 13 bases between them. This CDR3 has 12 residues. Germline values: CDR1 SQVTM, CDR2 ANQGSEA. The CDR3 loop reads CSVSPGGNEQFF. In nucleotides, the CDR3 is TGCAGCGTCTCTCCCGGAGGTAATGAGCAGTTCTTC.

The chain couples TRBV2 to TRBJ2-5; maybe TRBD1 (5 bases). The DNA matches TRBJ2-7 better at its end, which makes the J call doubtful. Germline values: CDR1 SNHLY, CDR2 FYNNEI. This CDR3 spans 13 amino acids. CDR3: CASSPDNRGEQYF. Here the CDR3 DNA reads TGTGCCAGCTCACCGGACAACCGAGGCGAGCAGTACTTC.